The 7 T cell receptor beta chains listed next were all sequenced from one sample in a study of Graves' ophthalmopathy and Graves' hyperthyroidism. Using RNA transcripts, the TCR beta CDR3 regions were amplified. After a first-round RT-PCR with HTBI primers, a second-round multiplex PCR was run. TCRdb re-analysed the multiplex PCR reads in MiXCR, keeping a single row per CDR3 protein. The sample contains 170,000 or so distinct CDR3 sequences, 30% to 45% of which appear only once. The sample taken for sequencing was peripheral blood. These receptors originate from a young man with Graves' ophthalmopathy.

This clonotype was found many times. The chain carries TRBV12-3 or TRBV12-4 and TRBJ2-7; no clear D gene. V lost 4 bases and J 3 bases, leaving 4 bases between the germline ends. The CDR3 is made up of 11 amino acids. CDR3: CASSSVYEQYF. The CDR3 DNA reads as TGTGCCAGCAGTTCCGTCTACGAGCAGTACTTC.

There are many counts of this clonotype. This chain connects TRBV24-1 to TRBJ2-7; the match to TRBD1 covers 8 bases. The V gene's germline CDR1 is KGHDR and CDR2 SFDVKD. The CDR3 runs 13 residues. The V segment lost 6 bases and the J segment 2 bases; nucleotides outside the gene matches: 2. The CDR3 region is CATSQGATYEQYF. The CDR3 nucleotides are TGTGCCACCAGTCAGGGGGCAACCTACGAGCAGTACTTC.

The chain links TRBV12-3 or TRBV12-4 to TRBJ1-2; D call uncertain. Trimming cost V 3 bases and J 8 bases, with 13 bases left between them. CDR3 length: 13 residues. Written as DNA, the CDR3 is TGTGCCAGCAGTTTTCTAGGCAGCACCGGCTACACCTTC. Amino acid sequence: CASSFLGSTGYTF.

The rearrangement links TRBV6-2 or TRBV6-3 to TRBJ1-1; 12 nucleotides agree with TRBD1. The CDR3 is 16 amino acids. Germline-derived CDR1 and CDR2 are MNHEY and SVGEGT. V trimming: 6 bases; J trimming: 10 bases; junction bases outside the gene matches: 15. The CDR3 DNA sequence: TGTGCCAGCAGGTCAACCCGGGACCGGGACAGGGGGCTAGCTTTCTTT. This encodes CASRSTRDRDRGLAFF.

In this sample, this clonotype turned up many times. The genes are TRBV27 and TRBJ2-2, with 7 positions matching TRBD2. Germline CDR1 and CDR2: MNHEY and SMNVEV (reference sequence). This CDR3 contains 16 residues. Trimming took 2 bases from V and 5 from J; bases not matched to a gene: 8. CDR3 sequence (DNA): TGTGCCAGCAGTTTAGGGGGGGATGGTTTGACCGGGGAGCTGTTTTTT. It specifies CASSLGGDGLTGELFF.

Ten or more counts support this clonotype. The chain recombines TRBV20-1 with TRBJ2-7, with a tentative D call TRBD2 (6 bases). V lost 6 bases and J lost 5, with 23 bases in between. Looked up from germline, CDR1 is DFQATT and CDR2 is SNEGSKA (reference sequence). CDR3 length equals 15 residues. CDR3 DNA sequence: TGCAGTGCCCCGCGGCCTCTAGCGCTTAAGGACGAGCAGTACTTC. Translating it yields CSAPRPLALKDEQYF.

The CDR3 nucleotides read TGTGCCAGCAGGCCCGGAACACAGCAAGGCTACACCTTC. It encodes CASRPGTQQGYTF. The V gene is TRBV2, the J gene TRBJ1-2; D unresolved. Germline V gene lookup returns CDR1 SNHLY and CDR2 FYNNEI. CDR3 length: 13 residues. Trimming removed 6 bases at V and 8 bases at J, with 16 bases between.